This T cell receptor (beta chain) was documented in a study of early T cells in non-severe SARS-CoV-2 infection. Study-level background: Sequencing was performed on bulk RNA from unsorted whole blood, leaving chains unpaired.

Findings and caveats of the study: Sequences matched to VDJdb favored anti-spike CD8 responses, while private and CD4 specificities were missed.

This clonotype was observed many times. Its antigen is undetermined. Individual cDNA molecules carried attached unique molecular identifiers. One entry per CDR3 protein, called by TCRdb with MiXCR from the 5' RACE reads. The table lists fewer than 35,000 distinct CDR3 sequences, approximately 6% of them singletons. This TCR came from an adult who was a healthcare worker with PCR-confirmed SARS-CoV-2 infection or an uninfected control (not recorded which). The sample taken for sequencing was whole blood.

The CDR3 protein is CSARDARVADTQYF. CDR3 nucleotide sequence: TGCAGTGCTAGAGATGCTCGAGTCGCAGATACGCAGTATTTT. V gene TRBV20-1 combines with J gene TRBJ2-3; D uncertain. The germline gives CDR1 DFQATT, CDR2 SNEGSKA (reference sequence). Trimming pared 0 bases from V and 4 bases from J, leaving 11 bases between. The CDR3 runs 14 residues.